This T cell receptor (beta chain) was identified in a study of T cell repertoires in cytomegalovirus infection. Study results and caveats: People with CMV and the relevant HLA were identified by cumulative public TCR beta family frequency.

TCRdb independently ran MiXCR on the reads; one entry per CDR3 protein. Counted here are roughly 100,000 distinct CDR3 sequences, under 55% occurring once; the ten biggest clones make up about 76%. This clonotype appeared a few times. Its antigen is unknown. A junction boundary mismatches the germline segment, possibly from a read error. The material sequenced was CD8+ T cells from cultured PBMCs, taken from culture after CMV antigen stimulation. The origin of this receptor is a human donor in good health (CMV status not recorded). Some clones in this sample may be carry-over from other donors' samples.

The CDR3 loop is CASSYLSGVWEQFF. The CDR3 nucleotides read TGTGCCAGCAGTTACTTGTCAGGGGTTTGGGAGCAGTTCTTT. The rearrangement links TRBV6-5 to TRBJ2-1; D might be TRBD1 (6 bases). CDR1 is MNHEY and CDR2 is SVGAGI in the germline V gene. The CDR3 has 14 residues.